The rows below give T cell receptor beta chains drawn from one sample of a study of PD-1 blockade in classical Hodgkin lymphoma. Sequencing was performed with immunoSEQ multiplex PCR; in TCRdb, only in-frame clones are kept and a portion is missing. This table holds about 6,400 clones, more than 75% found once. The source was CD4+ T cells from blood, collected before the fourth cycle of nivolumab. Every receptor here comes from a human donor with classical Hodgkin lymphoma. Each CDR3 is given with its conserved first and last residue.

V gene	J gene	CDR3 protein
TRBV30	TRBJ2-7	CAWSWDSASYEQYF
TRBV11-2	TRBJ1-2	CASSFGTRIGGYTF
TRBV5-1	TRBJ2-1	CASSPEGGPRYNEQFF
TRBV5-4	TRBJ2-3	CASSSRQAHTGTQYF
TRBV5-1	TRBJ2-4	CASSFQGAKNIQYF
TRBV4-1	TRBJ1-1	CASSQDPANTEAFF
TRBV5-4	TRBJ1-2	CASSLQGRIYGYTF
TRBV6-5	TRBJ1-2	CASRGTGNYGYTF
TRBV7-3	TRBJ1-5	CASSRGEGQPQHF
TRBV5-1	TRBJ2-1	CASSLATSGSDEQFF
TRBV15	TRBJ1-2	CATSRDGAAPGYTF
TRBV27	TRBJ2-4	CASSTLLDRIAKNIQYF
TRBV11-3	TRBJ1-5	CASSLVRGSIISNQPQHF
TRBV29-1	TRBJ1-2	CSVSRVFVGGYTF
TRBV5-1	TRBJ2-1	CASSLITSHDKQFF
TRBV4-2	TRBJ2-3	CASSPQGASGSGTDTQYF
TRBV5-5	TRBJ1-1	CASSHAGQVPQAFF
TRBV6-5	TRBJ1-2	CASRSTGGAGYGYTF
TRBV19	TRBJ2-3	CASSQGARNTDTQYF
TRBV29-1	TRBJ2-5	CSVAQSQETQYF
TRBV15	TRBJ2-3	CATSRGTSASTDTQYF
TRBV7-6	TRBJ1-1	CASSMQGSEAFF
TRBV7-9	TRBJ2-1	CASSFGLAAEQFF
TRBV19	TRBJ2-3	CASSPIDVVQMDTQYF
TRBV6-1	TRBJ2-1	CASSELRQKQFF
TRBV5-6	TRBJ1-2	CASSLESGNYGYTF
TRBV2	TRBJ2-4	CASKTSGNIQYF
TRBV5-1	TRBJ2-3	CASRPEPHTDTQYF